This entry lists 15 T cell receptor beta chains sequenced from one sample in a study of tumor-infiltrating lymphocytes in primary liver carcinoma. Using a constant-region primer together with ProtoScript II reverse transcriptase, TCR beta cDNA was made from approximately 500 ng of total RNA. Nested multiplex PCR, run for three rounds with slightly modified ARM-PCR, yielded TCR beta libraries. A C-beta reverse primer was combined with TRBV1-TRBV30 forward primers in the first two PCR rounds, and each round had 10 cycles. A single record per CDR3 protein comes from TCRdb applying MiXCR to the multiplex PCR reads. The sample lists hundreds of thousands of distinct CDR3 sequences, about three fifths seen once, with around 15% in the top ten. Germline DNA was extracted too, while blood RNA derived from unsorted whole blood. Sequenced sample: peripheral blood. These receptors all come from a woman under 40 with primary liver carcinoma and hepatitis B virus infection.

Ten or more counts support this clonotype. The chain uses TRBV29-1 and TRBJ2-1; no definite D call. Trimming took 6 bases from V and 5 from J, leaving 14 bases between them. This CDR3 comprises 13 residues. Per the germline V gene, CDR1 is SQVTM and CDR2 is ANQGSEA. The CDR3 reads CSVDAQGNNEQFF. For the CDR3, the DNA is TGCAGCGTCGACGCACAAGGTAACAATGAGCAGTTCTTC.

This clonotype was recorded many times. The rearrangement links TRBV6-1 to TRBJ2-3, with 10 bases that match TRBD1. Unmatched junction bases numbered 7, after V lost 3 bases and J lost 4 bases. From germline, CDR1 is MNHNS and CDR2 SASEGT. The CDR3 is 16 residues long. The CDR3 sequence is CASSEFGQGVSDTQYF. Here the CDR3 DNA reads TGTGCCAGCAGTGAGTTCGGACAGGGGGTGTCAGATACGCAGTATTTT.

This clonotype was counted a few times. This chain links TRBV12-3 or TRBV12-4 with TRBJ1-5; D not resolved. The CDR3 has 12 amino acids. V lost 6 bases and J 6 bases, leaving 9 bases between the germline ends. The chain's CDR3 is CASRLHRQPQHF. The CDR3 DNA follows: TGTGCCAGCAGACTTCATCGTCAGCCCCAGCATTTT.

Concerning this clonotype: The junction and the germline gene differ at one end; a read error may be behind it. The chain uses TRBV4-1 and TRBJ2-1; D unclear. The germline V gene has CDR1 MGHRA and CDR2 YSYEKL. The CDR3 is made up of 12 amino acids. As DNA, the CDR3 is TGCGCCAGCAACCAAGAGCTAGGTGAGCAGTTCTTC. It encodes CASNQELGEQFF.

The chain combines TRBV6-1 with TRBJ1-1; 10 nucleotides match TRBD1. Germline CDR1 MNHNS, CDR2 SASEGT. V lost 0 bases to trimming and J lost 0 bases; unmatched junction nucleotides: 4. This CDR3 has 17 residues. CDR3 sequence (DNA): TGTGCCAGCAGTGAAGCGATTGGGACAGGGGTGAACACTGAAGCTTTCTTT. Its protein product is CASSEAIGTGVNTEAFF.

This clonotype was observed many times. The chain couples TRBV11-3 to TRBJ2-2; D call uncertain. CDR1 and CDR2 from the germline V gene are SGHNT and YENEEA. The CDR3 sequence is 15 residues long. V was cut by 1 base and J by 0 bases, with 6 bases left in between. The chain's CDR3 is CASSLVQSNTGELFF. In nucleotides, the CDR3 is TGTGCCAGCAGCTTAGTCCAGTCGAACACCGGGGAGCTGTTTTTT.

The gene calls are TRBV24-1 and TRBJ2-2; 10 bases match TRBD1. In germline, CDR1 is KGHDR, CDR2 SFDVKD. This CDR3 is 15 amino acids long. The CDR3: CATQTGTGESGELFF. CDR3 nucleotides: TGTGCTACCCAAACCGGGACAGGGGAATCCGGGGAGCTGTTTTTT.

Points on this clonotype: One base away lies a much larger clone, so this may be a sequencing read error. The genes are TRBV6-5 and TRBJ2-2, with TRBD1 identical over 8 bases. CDR1 is MNHEY and CDR2 is SVGAGI in the germline V gene. The length of the CDR3 is 14 residues. CDR3 loop: CASSRDRWTGEMFF. DNA for the CDR3: TGTGCCAGCAGTCGGGACAGGTGGACCGGGGAGATGTTTTTT.

The chain recombines TRBV28 with TRBJ2-1; 14 bases are a match to TRBD2. With 6 bases clipped from V and 7 bases from J, the junction kept 5 bases outside the gene matches. The CDR3 is 15 amino acids. Germline-derived CDR1 and CDR2 are MDHEN and SYDVKM. Here the CDR3 reads CASSAGTSGRNEQFF. The CDR3 bases are TGTGCCAGCAGCGCCGGGACTAGCGGGAGAAATGAGCAGTTCTTC.

This clonotype was seen at least ten times. The CDR3: CASSRTDYNEQFF. Written as DNA, the CDR3 is TGCGCCAGCAGCAGGACAGACTACAATGAGCAGTTCTTC. The chain links TRBV10-2 to TRBJ2-1, with D possibly matching TRBD1 (6 bases). Per the germline V gene, CDR1 is WSHSY and CDR2 is SAAADI. Trimming shortened V by 6 bases and J by 3 bases, and 9 bases separated the two germline ends. This CDR3 has 13 amino acids.

Concerning this clonotype: Given the absence of the conserved phenylalanine or tryptophan at the CDR3 end, a read error is likely. This chain uses TRBV7-9 with TRBJ1-5; no reliable D call. The CDR3 totals 15 residues. In germline, CDR1 is SEHNR, CDR2 FQNEAQ (reference sequence). V was trimmed by 1 base and J by 2 bases, leaving 9 bases between them. CDR3 region: CASSLGRVGNQPQHY. CDR3 coding DNA: TGTGCCAGCAGCTTAGGACGGGTAGGCAATCAGCCCCAGCATTAT.

The rearrangement joins TRBV7-9 to TRBJ2-7; D is unclear. CDR3 length: 14 residues. Germline V gene lookup returns CDR1 SEHNR and CDR2 FQNEAQ (reference sequence). Trimming stripped 1 base from V and 2 bases from J, with 9 bases between. The CDR3 sequence: CASSLGSLTYEQYF. In DNA, the CDR3 is TGTGCCAGCAGCTTAGGGAGCCTCACCTACGAGCAGTACTTC.

As to this clonotype: Being one base from a much bigger clone, this may be a read error. The chain carries TRBV11-1 and TRBJ2-1, with 8 bases fitting TRBD1. The CDR3 extends over 16 amino acids. The V and J ends lost 5 bases and 7 bases, in that order; junction bases with no gene match: 13. CDR1 is SGHAT and CDR2 is FQDESV in the germline V gene (reference sequence). The CDR3 nucleotides are TGTGCCAGCAGCCACGGGGCAGGGGGCATCGGGAATGAGCAGTTCTTC. It codes for CASSHGAGGIGNEQFF. The entire variable domain, with the rest obtained from reference TRBV11-1 and TRBJ2-1, is as follows: EAEVAQSPRYKITEKSQAVAFWCDPISGHATLYWYRQILGQGPELLVQFQDESVVDDSQLPKDRFSAERLKGVDSTLKIQPAELGDSAMYLCASSHGAGGIGNEQFFGPGTRLTVL.

This clonotype was seen only a few times. This rearrangement joins TRBV5-6 to TRBJ1-5, with D possibly matching TRBD1 (5 bases). From germline, CDR1 is SGHDT and CDR2 YYEEEE. The CDR3 runs 14 residues. Trimming removed 4 bases at V and 4 bases at J, with 12 bases between. The CDR3 DNA reads TGTGCCAGCAGCAGGGGAGGTAGTAATCAGCCCCAGCATTTT. Its translation is CASSRGGSNQPQHF.

This clonotype was detected ten times or more. The rearrangement links TRBV6-5 to TRBJ2-7, with 10 bases matching TRBD1. CDR3 length: 15 residues. V gave up 2 bases and J gave up 3 bases; unmatched junction bases: 4. The germline V gene has CDR1 MNHEY and CDR2 SVGAGI. The CDR3 protein is CASSYTGTGDYEQYF. The CDR3 nucleotides are TGTGCCAGCAGTTACACCGGGACAGGGGACTACGAGCAGTACTTC.